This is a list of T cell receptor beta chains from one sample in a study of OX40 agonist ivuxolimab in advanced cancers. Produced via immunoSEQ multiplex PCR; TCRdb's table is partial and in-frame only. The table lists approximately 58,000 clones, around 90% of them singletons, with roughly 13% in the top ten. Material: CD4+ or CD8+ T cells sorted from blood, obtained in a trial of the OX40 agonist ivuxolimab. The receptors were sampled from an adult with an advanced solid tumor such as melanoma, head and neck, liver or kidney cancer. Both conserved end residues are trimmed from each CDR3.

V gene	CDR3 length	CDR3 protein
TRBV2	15	ASSLTMGLAGGNEQF
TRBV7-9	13	ASSLVPEAYNEQF
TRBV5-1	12	ASRQEGGDQPQH
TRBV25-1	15	ASSESGTHTERGEAF
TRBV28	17	ASSRTGGGWRDRDYEQY
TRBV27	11	ASSLWESTEAF
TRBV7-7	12	ASSLPGETGELF
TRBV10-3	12	AISERGPNYGYT
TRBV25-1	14	ASSEYGGISTDTQY
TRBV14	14	ASSQTTVLPYNEQF
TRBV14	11	ASSQDRGLEQF
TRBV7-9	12	ASSLLGLNTEAF
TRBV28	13	ASSLTGTGEDTQY
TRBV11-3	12	ASSAWDAEDEQF
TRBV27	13	ASSSSAGGPWEQY
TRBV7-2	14	ASRSTSGGLSYEQY
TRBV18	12	ASSRRSRNNEQF
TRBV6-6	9	ASSYEYTQY
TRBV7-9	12	ASSWDGGPYEQY
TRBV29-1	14	SVEGGKEWAKNIQY
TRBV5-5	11	ASSLGRVYEQY
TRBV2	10	AIHGQNYGYT
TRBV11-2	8	ASWAGELF
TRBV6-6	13	ASSYGAVSEGEQY
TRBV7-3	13	ASSLGTGGTLGQF
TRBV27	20	ASSLSLGDSRTSGRIYNEQF
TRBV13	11	ASSFGSTYEQY
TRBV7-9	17	ASSLVPKREARGSEEQY
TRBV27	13	ASSPALHSNQPQH
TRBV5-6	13	ASSLGTLPLNEQY
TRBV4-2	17	ASSQDFWTSGRVTDTQY
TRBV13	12	ASSLGLVYNEQF
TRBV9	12	ASSISGTNTEAF
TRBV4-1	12	ASSQDDGRYEQY
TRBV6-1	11	ASSEGSEETQY
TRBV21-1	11	ASSKGTGPEQY
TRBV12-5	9	ASGFFNEQF
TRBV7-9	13	ASSLRVATNEKLF
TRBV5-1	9	ASSLDGWQY
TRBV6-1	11	ASSEGKSYGYT
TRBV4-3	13	ASSQDKGSLYEQY
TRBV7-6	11	ASSFVAGSEQY
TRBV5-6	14	ASSLGTAAGSYGYT
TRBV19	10	ASAYSNQPQH
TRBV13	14	ASSLGREGLYNEQF
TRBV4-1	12	ASSQKKDGYEQY
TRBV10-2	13	ASSAGPPPGNTIY
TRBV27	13	ASSPTGKTNSPLH
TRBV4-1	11	ASSPGGSYEQY
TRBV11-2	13	ASSLEAGTGYEQY
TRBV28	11	ASSFGGKYEQY
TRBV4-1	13	ASSPRDREIQPQH
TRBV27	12	ASARSGGTDTQY
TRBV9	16	ASSVAAGIGQMNTEAF